The 4 T cell receptor beta chains reported below all come from one sample, sequenced in a study of T-cell memory formation after mild COVID-19. TCRdb called the 5' RACE reads again in MiXCR, with one record for every CDR3 protein. The sample includes roughly 130,000 distinct CDR3 sequences, approximately 6.3% of them seen just once. The sample consisted of PBMCs or a T cell subset sorted from them (not recorded which). These receptors were obtained from an adult woman who had mild COVID-19 (a few samples of this study predate the infection). Cell type and time point are not known.

This clonotype was picked up a small number of times. The chain joins TRBV5-5 to TRBJ2-1; 7 bases agree with TRBD1. Germline values: CDR1 SGHKS, CDR2 YYEKEE (reference sequence). The CDR3 is made up of 15 amino acids. V dropped 4 bases and J dropped 4; count of bases not matched to a gene: 8. The CDR3 loop reads CASSRGQALYNEQFF. The CDR3 nucleotides read TGTGCCAGCAGCCGCGGACAGGCTCTTTACAATGAGCAGTTCTTC. Variable domain in full (rest from reference TRBV5-5 and TRBJ2-1): DAGVTQSPTHLIKTRGQQVTLRCSPISGHKSVSWYQQVLGQGPQFIFQYYEKEERGRGNFPDRFSARQFPNYSSELNVNALLLGDSALYLCASSRGQALYNEQFFGPGTRLTVL.

This clonotype has only a few counts. This rearrangement joins TRBV29-1 to TRBJ1-4; TRBD1 agrees at 7 bases. The CDR3 runs 13 residues. V shed 7 bases and J 2 bases; nucleotides not matched to a gene: 4. Germline CDR1 reads SQVTM; CDR2 reads ANQGSEA. For the CDR3, the DNA is TGCAGCGCATCGACAGGGACTAATGAAAAACTGTTTTTT. It encodes CSASTGTNEKLFF.

The chain links TRBV6-5 to TRBJ2-5; TRBD1 is a possible D gene (5 bases). Deletions cut 0 bases from V and 2 bases from J, with 10 bases between. Per the germline V gene, CDR1 is MNHEY and CDR2 is SVGAGI. CDR3 length: 15 residues. In DNA, the CDR3 is TGTGCCAGCAGTTACTCGGGGCGGTATCAAGAGACCCAGTACTTC. It yields the protein CASSYSGRYQETQYF.

The chain is built from TRBV7-9 and TRBJ2-1; TRBD2 matches 15 bases. Germline CDR1 is SEHNR and CDR2 is FQNEAQ (reference sequence). V gave up 4 bases and J gave up 2 bases; unmatched junction bases: 9. The CDR3 covers 19 residues. CDR3 nucleotides: TGTGCCAGCAGCTCTACCCCGGGACTAGCGGGGGGACCCTACAATGAGCAGTTCTTC. Translating gives CASSSTPGLAGGPYNEQFF.